Listed below are T cell receptor beta chains from one sample, sequenced in a study of spatial heterogeneity in lung cancer. MiXCR, applied by TCRdb to the 5' RACE reads, yields one record per CDR3 protein. The sample includes 3,000 to 3,500 distinct CDR3 sequences, 10% to 15% of them seen just once. Sequenced material: lung tumor tissue, taken at surgery. These receptors all come from a female donor with early-stage non-small cell lung cancer. Both conserved end residues are part of each CDR3. D genes are given only for firm matches. Rows may omit the clone size; those that give it use once, few, many or a size class.

>-|TRBJ2-1|TRBV5-1|16|medium-sized
CASSLGRQGPYNEQFF
TGCGCCAGCAGCTTGGGTAGGCAGGGCCCCTACAATGAGCAGTTCTTC
>TRBD2|TRBJ2-3|TRBV9|15|few
CASSNHPAGAHTQYF
TGTGCCAGCAGCAACCATCCAGCGGGGGCGCATACGCAGTATTTT
>-|TRBJ1-2|TRBV29-1|13|medium-sized
CSVDGTLNYGYTF
TGCAGCGTAGACGGGACACTAAACTATGGCTACACCTTC
>-|TRBJ2-5|TRBV7-2|13|medium-sized
CASSSRSGETQYF
TGTGCCAGCAGCTCGCGGTCGGGCGAGACCCAGTACTTC
>-|TRBJ2-5|TRBV29-1|14|few
CSVGLRGPQETQYF
TGCAGCGTTGGGCTCCGGGGCCCCCAAGAGACCCAGTACTTC
>TRBD2|TRBJ2-1|TRBV29-1|15|medium-sized
CSVPLTSGGSNEQFF
TGCAGCGTTCCCTTGACTAGCGGGGGATCCAATGAGCAGTTCTTC
>TRBD1|TRBJ1-6|TRBV3-1|17|medium-sized
CASSQAGTGGIVSPLHF
TGTGCCAGCAGCCAAGCCGGCACAGGGGGCATCGTTTCACCCCTCCACTTT
>-|TRBJ1-1|TRBV9|13|medium-sized
CASSVDGGTEAFF
TGTGCCAGCAGCGTAGACGGGGGCACTGAAGCTTTCTTT
>-|TRBJ2-6|TRBV9|15|medium-sized
CASSARETGANVLTF
TGTGCCAGCAGCGCCAGGGAGACTGGGGCCAACGTCCTGACTTTC
>-|TRBJ2-6|TRBV7-9|16|medium-sized
CASGGQGSSGANVLTF
TGTGCCAGCGGTGGCCAGGGAAGCTCTGGGGCCAACGTCCTGACTTTC
>-|TRBJ1-2|TRBV30|13|few
CAWSVEGNYGYTF
TGTGCCTGGAGTGTAGAGGGTAACTATGGCTACACCTTC
>-|TRBJ2-1|TRBV29-1|11|many
CSVEDNQEQFF
TGCAGCGTTGAAGATAATCAAGAGCAGTTCTTC
>-|TRBJ2-5|TRBV6-5|14|-
CASTSVGARETQYF
TGTGCCAGCACCTCAGTTGGGGCAAGGGAGACCCAGTACTTC
>-|TRBJ1-5|TRBV5-5|14|medium-sized
CASSLRTDNQPQHF
TGTGCCAGCAGCTTGAGGACAGACAATCAGCCCCAGCATTTT